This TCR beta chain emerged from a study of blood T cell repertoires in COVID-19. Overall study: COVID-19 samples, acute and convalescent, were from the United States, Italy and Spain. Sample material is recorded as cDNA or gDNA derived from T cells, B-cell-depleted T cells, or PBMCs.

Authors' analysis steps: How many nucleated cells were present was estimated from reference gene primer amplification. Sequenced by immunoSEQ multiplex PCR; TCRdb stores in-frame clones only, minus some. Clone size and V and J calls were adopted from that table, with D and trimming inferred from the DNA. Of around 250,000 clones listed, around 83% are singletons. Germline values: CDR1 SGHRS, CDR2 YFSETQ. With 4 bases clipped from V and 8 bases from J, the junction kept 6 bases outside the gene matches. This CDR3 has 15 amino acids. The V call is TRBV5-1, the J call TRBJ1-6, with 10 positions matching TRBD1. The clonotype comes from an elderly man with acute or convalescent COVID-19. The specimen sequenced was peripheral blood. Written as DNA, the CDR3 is TGCGCCAGCAGCCTAAGGACAGGGGGTGATTCACCCCTCCACTTT. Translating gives CASSLRTGGDSPLHF.